The 23 T cell receptor beta chains presented below share a single source sample, sequenced in a study of blood T cell repertoires in COVID-19. The protocol was immunoSEQ multiplex PCR, while the TCRdb copy is restricted to in-frame clones and leaves out a portion. The repertoire has 230,000 or so clones, 70% to 85% of them found once; the top ten carry about 2.1%. Sequencing input: peripheral blood. These receptor sequences come from a man aged 35-49 years who had recovered from COVID-19.

The gene calls are TRBV11-2 and TRBJ2-7; TRBD1 might be the D (5 bases). Germline V CDR1 and CDR2: SGHAT, FQNNGV. There are 12 residues in the CDR3. V gave up 1 base and J gave up 6 bases, with 7 bases separating them. CDR3 protein: CASSLADTEQYF. In DNA, the CDR3 is TGTGCCAGCAGCTTAGCGGACACCGAGCAGTACTTC. Full variable domain (rest looked up from reference TRBV11-2 and TRBJ2-7): EAGVAQSPRYKIIEKRQSVAFWCNPISGHATLYWYQQILGQGPKLLIQFQNNGVVDDSQLPKDRFSAERLKGVDSTLKIQPAKLEDSAVYLCASSLADTEQYFGPGTRLTVT.

This rearrangement joins TRBV29-1 to TRBJ2-5, with 9 bases fitting TRBD2. V lost 4 bases to trimming and J lost 4 bases; unmatched junction nucleotides: 10. Germline CDR1 and CDR2: SQVTM and ANQGSEA. CDR3 length: 15 residues. CDR3 DNA sequence: TGCAGCGTTGGGGTTGGTAGCGGGAGTCCAGAGACCCAGTACTTC. It specifies CSVGVGSGSPETQYF.

The chain uses TRBV29-1 and TRBJ2-2, with 10 bases fitting TRBD1. V lost 6 bases to trimming and J lost 8 bases; unmatched junction nucleotides: 9. Germline V gene lookup returns CDR1 SQVTM and CDR2 ANQGSEA. This CDR3 is 14 amino acids long. CDR3 sequence: CSVPRDRGGGELFF. CDR3 coding DNA: TGCAGCGTCCCCCGGGACAGGGGCGGAGGGGAGCTGTTTTTT.

J is TRBJ2-7 and V is TRBV7-2; 7 nucleotides line up with TRBD1. The CDR3 runs to 16 residues. Germline V CDR1 and CDR2: SGHTA, FQGNSA. The junction had 9 bases not matched to a gene; V was cut back by 1 base and J by 3 bases. The CDR3 bases are TGTGCCAGCAGCTTAGATTCCTCGGGACAGATCTACGAGCAGTACTTC. This sequence encodes CASSLDSSGQIYEQYF.

CDR3 residues: CASSSDRGGEQYF. The DNA for the CDR3 is TGCGCCAGCAGTTCCGACAGGGGCGGCGAGCAGTACTTC. The chain is built from TRBV10-1 and TRBJ2-7; 8 bases match TRBD1. CDR1 is WNHNN and CDR2 is SYGVQD in the germline V gene (reference sequence). The CDR3 is made up of 13 amino acids. V shed 5 bases and J 6 bases; nucleotides not matched to a gene: 6.

The V call is TRBV19, the J call TRBJ2-3; 7 bases line up with TRBD1. The germline gives CDR1 LNHDA, CDR2 SQIVND (reference sequence). J was trimmed by 0 bases and V by 7 bases; bases with no gene match: 4. The CDR3 extends over 14 amino acids. The CDR3 coding sequence is TGTGCCAGTACAGACAGGGCTAGCACAGATACGCAGTATTTT. Translating it yields CASTDRASTDTQYF. Looking up the rest from reference TRBV19 and TRBJ2-3 gives the full variable domain: DGGITQSPKYLFRKEGQNVTLSCEQNLNHDAMYWYRQDPGQGLRLIYYSQIVNDFQKGDIAEGYSVSREKKESFPLTVTSAQKNPTAFYLCASTDRASTDTQYFGPGTRLTVL.

V is TRBV4-3 and J is TRBJ2-7; 9 bases are shared with TRBD1. This CDR3 has 16 amino acids. From germline, CDR1 is LGHNA and CDR2 YSLEER. With V trimmed by 0 bases and J by 3 bases, 6 bases remained unmatched. The DNA for the CDR3 is TGCGCCAGCAGCCAAGACGGGGGACAGGGAGTCTACGAGCAGTACTTC. Protein product: CASSQDGGQGVYEQYF.

In its sample, this clone was seen a few times. The J gene is TRBJ1-1, the V gene TRBV10-3, with D possibly matching TRBD1 (5 bases). CDR1 is ENHRY, CDR2 SYGVKD, per germline. There are 14 residues in the CDR3. Trimming cost V 6 bases and J 0 bases, with 11 bases left between them. As DNA, the CDR3 is TGTGCCATCAGCCGACAGATCATGAACACTGAAGCTTTCTTT. Its translation: CAISRQIMNTEAFF.

The V gene is TRBV6-6, the J gene TRBJ1-2; possibly TRBD1 for D (5 bases). Trimming took off 6 bases at V and 3 bases at J, with 14 bases between the two ends. CDR3 length equals 14 residues. Germline V gene data show CDR1 as MNHNY and CDR2 as SVGAGI (reference sequence). The CDR3 here is CASSEQVQYYGYTF. The CDR3 coding sequence is TGTGCCAGCAGCGAACAGGTGCAGTACTATGGCTACACCTTC.

CDR3 residues: CAIDSGANVLTF. Here the CDR3 DNA reads TGTGCCATAGACTCTGGGGCCAACGTCCTGACTTTC. This rearrangement joins TRBV2 to TRBJ2-6; D unresolved. The V end was cut by 10 bases, the J end by 0 bases, with 4 bases between. This CDR3 is built from 12 residues. CDR1 is SNHLY and CDR2 is FYNNEI in the germline V gene.

This clone was recorded once. The V and J genes are TRBV12-5 and TRBJ2-4; 10 bases are shared with TRBD1. V trimming: 1 base; J trimming: 0 bases; junction bases outside the gene matches: 9. Germline CDR1 reads LGHNT; CDR2 reads FRNRAP. CDR3 length equals 19 residues. CDR3 nucleotide sequence: TGTGCTAGTGGTTTGGCTACAACCGGGACAGGGGTAGCCAAAAACATTCAGTACTTC. This gives the protein CASGLATTGTGVAKNIQYF.

The table lists this clone with a few counts. The rearrangement uses TRBV7-9 and TRBJ1-4, with TRBD1 as a possible D gene (5 bases). Germline lookup yields CDR1 SEHNR and CDR2 FQNEAQ (reference sequence). The V end was cut by 2 bases, the J end by 13 bases, with 11 bases between. This CDR3 spans 12 amino acids. CDR3 sequence: CASSLMQGGLFF. The CDR3 coding sequence is TGTGCCAGCAGCTTAATGCAGGGAGGACTGTTTTTT. The full variable domain, with the rest looked up from reference TRBV7-9 and TRBJ1-4, is DTGVSQNPRHKITKRGQNVTFRCDPISEHNRLYWYRQTLGQGPEFLTYFQNEAQLEKSRLLSDRFSAERPKGSFSTLEIQRTEQGDSAMYLCASSLMQGGLFFGSGTQLSVL.

The chain employs TRBV11-2 and TRBJ2-3; 7 nucleotides align to TRBD2. Losses at the gene ends were 3 bases for V and 3 bases for J; bases not matched to a gene: 12. This CDR3 region has 17 residues. CDR1 and CDR2 from the germline V gene are SGHAT and FQNNGV. The CDR3 nucleotides are TGTGCCAGCAGCTTCCCCTCGACATGGGGGGGTACAGATACGCAGTATTTT. This sequence encodes CASSFPSTWGGTDTQYF.

This chain uses TRBV3-1 (or the pseudogene TRBV3-2) with TRBJ2-3; 15 bases align to TRBD2. CDR1 and CDR2 (germline): LGHDT, YNNKEL (reference sequence). There are 18 residues in the CDR3. Trimming took 6 bases from V and 3 from J; bases not matched to a gene: 10. The CDR3 sequence: CASSQRRTSGGATDTQYF. CDR3 DNA sequence: TGTGCCAGCAGTCAAAGAAGGACTAGCGGGGGGGCAACAGATACGCAGTATTTT.

J is TRBJ2-2 and V is TRBV23-1; TRBD1 matches 7 bases. TRBV23-1 qualifies as an ORF whose function is uncertain. Trimming at V came to 2 bases and at J to 4 bases, leaving 7 bases not matched to a gene. This CDR3 comprises 16 residues. The CDR3 sequence: CASSQDADRATGELFF. The CDR3 nucleotides read TGCGCCAGCAGTCAAGATGCCGACAGGGCCACCGGGGAGCTGTTTTTT.

This rearrangement joins TRBV6-6 to TRBJ2-7; 10 bases match TRBD1. The germline gives CDR1 MNHNY, CDR2 SVGAGI (reference sequence). V was pared by 8 bases and J by 5 bases, with 6 bases of the junction left unmatched. This CDR3 is built from 13 residues. CDR3 sequence (DNA): TGTGCCAGCTGCAGACAGGGGGCCAACGAGCAGTACTTC. Its protein product is CASCRQGANEQYF.

J is TRBJ2-5 and V is TRBV5-4, with TRBD2 as a possible D gene (6 bases). The CDR3 totals 11 residues. The germline CDR1 and CDR2 sequences are SGHNT and YYREEE (reference sequence). Trimming removed 5 bases from V and 4 bases from J, with 6 bases in between. The CDR3 protein is CASRGGETQYF. DNA of the CDR3: TGTGCCAGCAGGGGGGGAGAGACCCAGTACTTC.

The CDR3 DNA follows: TGTGCCATCAAGGCCGGGGTCAGCACAGATACGCAGTATTTT. Translating it yields CAIKAGVSTDTQYF. The V and J genes are TRBV10-3 and TRBJ2-3, with D tentatively TRBD2 (5 bases). Germline CDR1 and CDR2: ENHRY and SYGVKD. Trimming shortened V by 7 bases and J by 0 bases, and 11 bases separated the two germline ends. This CDR3 is built from 14 residues.

V usage is TRBV4-3 and J usage is TRBJ2-7; D gene ambiguous. Germline CDR1 is LGHNA and CDR2 is YSLEER. V was trimmed by 0 bases and J by 0 bases, leaving 12 bases between them. This CDR3 is 16 amino acids long. The CDR3 DNA reads as TGCGCCAGCAGCCAAGACTTCCGGTCGAGCTCCTACGAGCAGTACTTC. Its translation is CASSQDFRSSSYEQYF.

This rearrangement joins TRBV19 to TRBJ1-1, with D possibly being TRBD1 (5 bases). V was trimmed by 0 bases and J by 8 bases, leaving 7 bases between them. Looked up from germline, CDR1 is LNHDA and CDR2 is SQIVND (reference sequence). The CDR3 sequence is 12 residues long. The CDR3 reads CASSIDGHEAFF. CDR3 bases: TGTGCCAGTAGTATAGATGGACACGAAGCTTTCTTT.

The chain links TRBV5-5 to TRBJ2-2, with D tentatively TRBD1 (7 bases). CDR3 length: 16 residues. Germline loops: CDR1 SGHKS, CDR2 YYEKEE (reference sequence). V was pared by 3 bases and J by 0 bases, with 12 bases between. Here the CDR3 reads CASSYQGGSNTGELFF. Here the CDR3 DNA reads TGTGCCAGCAGCTACCAGGGGGGCTCGAACACCGGGGAGCTGTTTTTT.

On this clone: The junction departs from the called germline gene at one end, perhaps through a read error. The chain combines TRBV9 with TRBJ2-7, with D possibly being TRBD1 (5 bases). CDR3 size: 11 residues. CDR1 and CDR2 from the germline V gene are SGDLS and YYNGEE. CDR3 DNA sequence: TGTGCCAGCAGCGTAGCTTACTCGCAGGGCTTC. It is translated as CASSVAYSQGF.

The chain combines TRBV9 with TRBJ1-3, with D maybe TRBD1 (5 bases). The CDR3 runs 14 residues. Trimming removed 1 base from V and 4 bases from J, with 9 bases in between. Germline values: CDR1 SGDLS, CDR2 YYNGEE. The CDR3 DNA reads as TGTGCCAGCAGCGTACAGGGAACGGGAAACACCATATATTTT. Its translation: CASSVQGTGNTIYF.